One and the same sample provided the 6 T cell receptor beta chains below, sequenced in a study of CD8+ T cells in alopecia areata. RNA extraction and reverse transcription yielded cDNA as sequencing template. Generated by immunoSEQ multiplex PCR, the TCRdb table keeps only in-frame clones and is missing some. The data hold under 150,000 clones, with less than 75% observed a single time. The sequenced sample was CD8+ T cells sorted from blood. The receptor set was obtained from a human donor in good health.

The genes are TRBV6-5 and TRBJ2-1, with TRBD2 as a possible D gene (5 bases). V was cut by 6 bases and J by 0 bases, with 12 bases left in between. Germline CDR1 and CDR2: MNHEY and SVGAGI. The CDR3 loop spans 15 amino acids. The CDR3 protein is CASSLTGSSYNEQFF. The CDR3 DNA reads TGTGCCAGCAGCCTGACTGGGAGCTCCTACAATGAGCAGTTCTTC.

This chain connects TRBV27 to TRBJ1-1; D gene ambiguous. The CDR3 extends over 13 amino acids. Trimming removed 3 bases from V and 4 bases from J, with 9 bases in between. Germline V lookup: CDR1 MNHEY, CDR2 SMNVEV (reference sequence). CDR3 sequence reads: CASSLGTRTEAFF. CDR3 coding DNA: TGTGCCAGCAGTTTGGGCACCCGCACTGAAGCTTTCTTT.

This chain connects TRBV29-1 to TRBJ2-1; a possible D gene is TRBD1 (6 bases). The CDR3 consists of 14 residues. Germline V gene data show CDR1 as SQVTM and CDR2 as ANQGSEA. Deletions cut 5 bases from V and 7 bases from J, with 18 bases between. CDR3 DNA sequence: TGCAGCGTTTTATCTGGGGACACTCCGAATGAGCAGTTCTTC. It specifies CSVLSGDTPNEQFF.

This chain connects TRBV4-2 to TRBJ1-2; no definite D call. Trimming cost V 4 bases and J 6 bases, with 18 bases left between them. This CDR3 is built from 15 residues. In germline, CDR1 is LGHNA, CDR2 YNFKEQ. The DNA of the CDR3 is TGTGCCAGCAGCCCCGAACACACCTTTTGGGATGGCTACACCTTC. Translation: CASSPEHTFWDGYTF.

The J gene is TRBJ2-3, the V gene TRBV25-1; 11 positions match TRBD2. Germline CDR1 and CDR2: MGHDK and SYGVNS. The J segment lost 3 bases and the V segment lost 5 bases, leaving 1 base of the junction unmatched. This CDR3 region has 14 residues. CDR3 sequence (DNA): TGTGCCAGCAGTCTAGCGGGAGGTACAGATACGCAGTATTTT. It is translated as CASSLAGGTDTQYF.

The chain uses TRBV29-1 and TRBJ2-4; 9 bases align to TRBD2. The germline gives CDR1 SQVTM, CDR2 ANQGSEA. J lost 0 bases, V lost 7 bases, and 4 bases had no gene match. This CDR3 spans 14 amino acids. DNA of the CDR3: TGCAGCGGCGGGGGGGGATTAGCCAAAAACATTCAGTACTTC. Its protein is CSGGGGLAKNIQYF.